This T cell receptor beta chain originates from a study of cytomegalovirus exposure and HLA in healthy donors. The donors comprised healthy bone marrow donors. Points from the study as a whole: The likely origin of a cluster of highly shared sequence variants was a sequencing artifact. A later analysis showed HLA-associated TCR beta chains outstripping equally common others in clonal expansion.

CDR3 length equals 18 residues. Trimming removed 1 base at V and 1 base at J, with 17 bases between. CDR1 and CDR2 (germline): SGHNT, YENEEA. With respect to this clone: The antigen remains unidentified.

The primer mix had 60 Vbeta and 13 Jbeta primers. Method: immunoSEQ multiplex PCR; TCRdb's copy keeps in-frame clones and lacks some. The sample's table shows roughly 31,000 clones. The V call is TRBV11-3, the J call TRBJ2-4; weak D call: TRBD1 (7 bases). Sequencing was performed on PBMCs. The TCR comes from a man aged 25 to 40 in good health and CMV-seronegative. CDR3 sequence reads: CASSLGTGSGGAKNIQYF. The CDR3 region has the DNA TGTGCCAGCAGCTTAGGGACAGGCTCAGGGGGGGCCAAAAACATTCAGTACTTC. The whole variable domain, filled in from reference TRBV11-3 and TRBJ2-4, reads EAGVVQSPRYKIIEKKQPVAFWCNPISGHNTLYWYLQNLGQGPELLIRYENEEAVDDSQLPKDRFSAERLKGVDSTLKIQPAELGDSAVYLCASSLGTGSGGAKNIQYFGAGTRLSVL.